Below are 17 T cell receptor beta chains sequenced from a single sample in a study of identical twins. In TCRdb, the 5' RACE reads were re-called with MiXCR into one record per CDR3 protein. The sample lists approximately 680,000 distinct CDR3 sequences; 7.1% were seen once. The sample was also reused in another study, on yellow fever vaccine responses in identical twins.

Sequencing used PBMCs. The receptors come from a woman younger than 35 in good health.

This clonotype turned up a few times. V usage is TRBV28 and J usage is TRBJ2-3; TRBD2 agrees at 8 bases. The trim removed 1 base at V and 4 bases at J, leaving 7 bases unmatched. The CDR3 length is 16 residues. Germline V gives CDR1 MDHEN, CDR2 SYDVKM. The CDR3 DNA is TGTGCCAGCAGTTTATTGTTCGGGAGGGATCCAGATACGCAGTATTTT. Translating it yields CASSLLFGRDPDTQYF.

This clonotype was seen many times. The genes are TRBV10-2 and TRBJ2-1, with 12 bases that match TRBD2. Trimming took 5 bases from V and 0 from J; bases not matched to a gene: 8. The germline gives CDR1 WSHSY, CDR2 SAAADI. The CDR3 extends over 18 amino acids. CDR3 residues: CASSILAGGLSSYNEQFF. CDR3 in DNA: TGCGCCAGCAGTATCCTAGCGGGGGGGCTGAGCTCCTACAATGAGCAGTTCTTC.

The chain employs TRBV12-3 or TRBV12-4 and TRBJ2-1; D gene ambiguous. The CDR3 contains 14 residues. Trimming removed 3 bases at V and 8 bases at J, with 14 bases between. Written as DNA, the CDR3 is TGTGCCAGCAGTTTCCGAACTGTACTGGATGAGCAGTTCTTC. This translates into CASSFRTVLDEQFF.

This clonotype showed up many times. The genes are TRBV11-3 and TRBJ2-3; D might be TRBD2 (6 bases). Germline CDR1 SGHNT, CDR2 YENEEA. The V and J ends lost 2 bases and 4 bases respectively, with 10 bases between them. The CDR3 has 14 amino acids. CDR3 DNA sequence: TGTGCCAGCAGCTTATCGGGAGTCGCAGATACGCAGTATTTT. Its protein is CASSLSGVADTQYF.

This clonotype was seen a few times. The rearrangement uses TRBV3-1 and TRBJ2-1; 13 positions agree with TRBD2. The V gene end was trimmed by 0 bases and the J gene end by 8 bases; junction bases not matched to a gene: 4. This CDR3 is 16 amino acids long. Germline CDR1 and CDR2: LGHDT and YNNKEL (reference sequence). The CDR3 coding sequence is TGTGCCAGCAGCCAAGAAACAACTAGCGGGGGGGATGAGCAGTTCTTC. Its translation is CASSQETTSGGDEQFF.

This clonotype was observed many times. The rearrangement links TRBV12-3 or TRBV12-4 to TRBJ1-6; no definite D call. The ends were cut back, 4 bases at V and 10 bases at J, with 11 bases in the middle. The CDR3 is 13 amino acids. Here the CDR3 DNA reads TGTGCCAGCAGTTGGGAGCCAGTCTCACCCCTCCACTTT. Its translation is CASSWEPVSPLHF.

V is TRBV7-8 and J is TRBJ1-2; TRBD1 aligns across 8 bases. With 5 bases clipped from V and 4 bases from J, the junction kept 9 bases outside the gene matches. CDR1 is SGHVS, CDR2 FQNEAQ, per germline. The CDR3 extends over 15 amino acids. The DNA of the CDR3 is TGTGCCAGCAGCCCACTCCTGGACAGGGCCTATGGCTACACCTTC. Translating gives CASSPLLDRAYGYTF.

The table lists this clonotype with a few counts. The chain recombines TRBV4-1 with TRBJ1-2, with D tentatively TRBD1 (6 bases). The CDR3 spans 16 residues. Germline CDR1 reads MGHRA; CDR2 reads YSYEKL. Trimming removed 0 bases at V and 3 bases at J, with 14 bases between. The chain's CDR3 is CASSQDGTRTDYGYTF. DNA for the CDR3: TGCGCCAGCAGCCAAGATGGAACGCGGACAGACTATGGCTACACCTTC.

The sample holds many counts of this clonotype. This chain connects TRBV3-1 to TRBJ2-3, with TRBD1 as a possible D gene (6 bases). The CDR3 is made up of 16 amino acids. From germline, CDR1 is LGHDT and CDR2 YNNKEL (reference sequence). V lost 1 base, J lost 8 bases, and 19 bases lay in between. CDR3 amino acids: CASSQGGQRGFGTQYF. The DNA of the CDR3 is TGTGCCAGCAGCCAAGGTGGACAGAGAGGATTCGGTACGCAGTATTTT.

This clonotype was found a few times. The chain combines TRBV12-3 or TRBV12-4 with TRBJ2-5; TRBD1 matches 7 bases. The CDR3 has 16 amino acids. V was clipped by 5 bases and J by 0 bases; unmatched bases: 9. In nucleotides, the CDR3 is TGTGCCAGCAGTCCGCGGACAGGACCATACCAAGAGACCCAGTACTTC. The encoded protein is CASSPRTGPYQETQYF.

This chain links TRBV29-1 with TRBJ2-2, with D perhaps TRBD1 (6 bases). Trimming took 6 bases from V and 6 from J, leaving 8 bases between them. The CDR3 has 11 residues. Germline V CDR1 and CDR2: SQVTM, ANQGSEA. The CDR3 DNA reads as TGCAGCGTCTGGGGGCCCGGGGAGCTGTTTTTT. Translated, it gives CSVWGPGELFF.

This chain joins TRBV29-1 and TRBJ2-2; the D gene is possibly TRBD1 (5 bases). V dropped 1 base and J dropped 1 base, with 10 bases sitting between them. CDR1 SQVTM and CDR2 ANQGSEA come from the germline V gene. The CDR3 extends over 15 amino acids. As DNA, the CDR3 is TGCAGCGTTGAAGGGACGGACAAGAACACCGGGGAGCTGTTTTTT. It is translated as CSVEGTDKNTGELFF.

This chain connects TRBV14 to TRBJ2-1; 11 bases line up with TRBD2. Germline V gene lookup returns CDR1 SGHDN and CDR2 FVKESK. V lost 5 bases, J lost 9 bases, and 6 bases stayed unmatched. CDR3 length: 14 residues. In DNA form, the CDR3 reads TGTGCCAGCAGCAAAAGTAGCGGGAGGGTTGAGCAGTTCTTC. Translation: CASSKSSGRVEQFF.

Ten or more counts support this clonotype. V is TRBV5-5 and J is TRBJ1-1; possible D gene TRBD1, 6 bases. Trimming took off 5 bases at V and 1 base at J, with 9 bases between the two ends. Looked up from germline, CDR1 is SGHKS and CDR2 is YYEKEE (reference sequence). CDR3 length: 13 residues. The CDR3 sequence is CASRQGGNTEAFF. CDR3 bases: TGTGCCAGCAGACAGGGAGGGAACACTGAAGCTTTCTTT.

This chain joins TRBV15 and TRBJ2-2, with TRBD2 identical over 13 bases. Trimming removed 3 bases from V and 2 bases from J; junction bases left unmatched: 15. CDR1 and CDR2 from the germline V gene are LNHNV and YYDKDF (reference sequence). This CDR3 contains 21 residues. The CDR3 DNA reads TGTGCCACCAGCAGCCTGGGACTAGCGGGGCCTCAACCTAATAACACCGGGGAGCTGTTTTTT. Amino acids: CATSSLGLAGPQPNNTGELFF.

There are many counts of this clonotype. At one of its ends the junction is not consistent with the germline gene, which may arise from a read error. The chain links TRBV12-3 or TRBV12-4 to TRBJ2-7, with TRBD1 as a possible D gene (6 bases). CDR3 length equals 12 residues. The CDR3 sequence is CASSLVGAPEIF. For the CDR3, the DNA is TGTGCCAGCAGTTTAGTGGGGGCTCCAGAGATTTTC.

The chain uses TRBV12-3 or TRBV12-4 and TRBJ2-1, with a possible D match to TRBD2 (5 bases). The ends were cut back, 3 bases at V and 8 bases at J, with 8 bases in the middle. CDR3 size: 12 residues. The CDR3 coding sequence is TGTGCCAGCAGTTTTGAGGGCTATGAGCAGTTCTTC. Protein product: CASSFEGYEQFF.